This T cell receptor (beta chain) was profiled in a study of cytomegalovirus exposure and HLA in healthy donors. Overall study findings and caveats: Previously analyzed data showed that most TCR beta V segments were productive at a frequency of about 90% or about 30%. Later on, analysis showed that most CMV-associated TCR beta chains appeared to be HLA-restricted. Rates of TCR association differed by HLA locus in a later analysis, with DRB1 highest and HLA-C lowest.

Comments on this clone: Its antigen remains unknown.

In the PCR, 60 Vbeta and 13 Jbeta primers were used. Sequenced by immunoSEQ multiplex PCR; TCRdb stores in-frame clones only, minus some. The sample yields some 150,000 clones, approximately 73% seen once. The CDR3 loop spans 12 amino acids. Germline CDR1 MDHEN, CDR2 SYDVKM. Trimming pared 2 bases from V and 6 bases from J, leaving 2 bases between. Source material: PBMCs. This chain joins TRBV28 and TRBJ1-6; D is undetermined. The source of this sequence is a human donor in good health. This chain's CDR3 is CASSLLNSPLHF. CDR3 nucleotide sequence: TGTGCCAGCAGTTTACTTAATTCACCCCTCCACTTT.